Here is one TCR beta chain with its context. Its antigen remains unidentified. The data are from a study of Ad26.COV2.S vaccination and SARS-CoV-2 variants. Across the whole study: By the intramuscular route, Ad26.COV2.S was given once, or twice 56 days apart.

Stated treatment: around 19 received Ad26.COV2.S at low or high dose, single or two shots; roughly 5 received placebo; per-sample allocation not given. Specimen acquisition occurred on day 63 following the initial vaccine or placebo injection. Whoever gave the sample was an adult aged 18-55 years in Boston. Germline assignment: CDR1 MDHEN and CDR2 SYDVKM. The length of the CDR3 is 19 residues. Trimming left V 8 bases short and J 2 bases short, with 28 bases between. Study-wide results and caveats: Analyses of TCR breadth and depth may have underestimated total T cell responses.

Profiled with immunoSEQ multiplex PCR; TCRdb holds only in-frame clones, not every one. The data hold some 480,000 clones, with 87% observed a single time. The genes are TRBV28 and TRBJ1-5; D is unresolved. The sample was peripheral blood, taken in a trial of Ad26.COV2.S vaccine versus placebo. This sequence originates from a person between 18 and 60 years old who received the Ad26.COV2.S COVID-19 vaccine or a placebo. CDR3 coding DNA: TGTGCCAGCTTTCCCCAAAGGAAGTCGAGCCCGTCACGCAATCAGCCCCAGCATTTT. Encoded protein: CASFPQRKSSPSRNQPQHF.